This entry is about one T cell receptor beta chain. The antigen remains undetermined. Germline V gene sequence: CDR1 SQVTM, CDR2 ANQGSEA. The length of the CDR3 is 12 residues. These data are taken from a study of cytomegalovirus exposure and HLA in healthy donors. The wider study: One earlier analysis, a look at about 179 million T cells, found 100 million to 130 million unique TCR beta sequences. Falling in the Caucasian-associated ancestry cluster were about 80% of some 400 genotyped donors. Study-wide findings and caveats: In presence/absence analyses, roughly uniform sequencing depth across donors was assumed. According to an earlier analysis, most TCR beta V segments yielded productive rearrangements about 87% or about 30% of the time.

This PCR relied on a set of 60 Vbeta primers and 13 Jbeta primers. The assay was immunoSEQ multiplex PCR, and TCRdb's table has in-frame clones only and misses some. The top ten clones hold about a fifth of a sample with roughly 90,000 clones, 70% to 85% of them seen once. The sequenced sample was PBMCs. The TCR originated in a young man in good health and CMV-seropositive. The chain has TRBV29-1 and TRBJ2-5, with a possible D match to TRBD1 (5 bases). The J call may be incorrect, as the DNA end agrees better with TRBJ2-7. CDR3 DNA: TGCAGCGTTGACCAGGGCGGACACGAGCAGTACTTC. It is translated as CSVDQGGHEQYF.